Each of the 13 T cell receptor beta chains below was sequenced from the same sample in a study of blood T cell repertoires in COVID-19. Sequenced by immunoSEQ multiplex PCR; TCRdb stores in-frame clones only, minus some. The sample lists under 200,000 clones, about 90% seen once, with under 4.5% in the top ten. Sequencing input: peripheral blood. These receptors were taken from a woman in her 70s with acute or convalescent COVID-19.

The CDR3 here is CASSIADLQYF. The CDR3 region has the DNA TGTGCCAGTAGTATTGCGGATCTGCAGTATTTT. This chain connects TRBV19 to TRBJ2-3; no firm D call. CDR3 size: 11 residues. V lost 3 bases and J 11 bases, leaving 9 bases between the germline ends. Germline V CDR1 and CDR2: LNHDA, SQIVND (reference sequence).

V gene TRBV7-2 combines with J gene TRBJ2-3, with D possibly being TRBD2 (5 bases). Trimming removed 4 bases from V and 3 bases from J, with 20 bases in between. The CDR3 totals 17 residues. Germline CDR1 reads SGHTA; CDR2 reads FQGNSA. The CDR3 here is CASSWANSADGTDTQYF. The CDR3 DNA reads TGTGCCAGCAGCTGGGCAAATAGCGCTGATGGTACAGATACGCAGTATTTT. The full variable domain, in which reference TRBV7-2 and TRBJ2-3 provide the parts outside the CDR3, is GAGVSQSPSNKVTEKGKDVELRCDPISGHTALYWYRQSLGQGLEFLIYFQGNSAPDKSGLPSDRFSAERTGGSVSTLTIQRTQQEDSAVYLCASSWANSADGTDTQYFGPGTRLTVL.

The CDR3 loop reads CASSVTVNTEAFF. CDR3 coding DNA: TGTGCCAGCAGTGTCACTGTGAACACTGAAGCTTTCTTT. V is TRBV6-2 or TRBV6-3 and J is TRBJ1-1; no reliable D call. The germline CDR1 and CDR2 sequences are MNHEY and SVGEGT. The CDR3 spans 13 residues. Trimming cost V 5 bases and J 0 bases, with 7 bases left between them.

This sequence joins TRBV21-1 and TRBJ1-4; TRBD1, the table's D call, lacks a check against the DNA. TRBV21-1 corresponds to a pseudogene. The CDR3 covers 16 residues. DNA for the CDR3: TGTGCCAGCAGCAAAGCTTACATTTCAACTAATGAAAAACTGTTTTTT. Protein product: CASSKAYISTNEKLFF.

This chain uses TRBV4-2 with TRBJ1-6, with D uncertain. Germline V gives CDR1 LGHNA, CDR2 YNFKEQ. CDR3 length: 16 amino acids. Trimming cost V 0 bases and J 7 bases, with 13 bases left between them. The CDR3 protein is CASSQDRSQQNSPLHF. CDR3 nucleotides: TGTGCCAGCAGCCAAGATCGATCACAGCAGAATTCACCCCTCCACTTT.

The rearrangement joins TRBV24-1 to TRBJ2-5, with a tentative D call TRBD1 (5 bases). CDR1 and CDR2 (germline): KGHDR, SFDVKD. The CDR3 runs to 15 residues. V lost 2 bases, J lost 7 bases, and 16 bases lay in between. DNA for the CDR3: TGTGCCACCAGTGATTCTAGGACAACCATTGGGACCCAGTACTTC. It codes for CATSDSRTTIGTQYF.

The sample holds one count of this clone. The chain is built from TRBV13 and TRBJ2-1; the match to TRBD1 covers 9 bases. V was pared by 3 bases and J by 8 bases, with 8 bases of the junction left unmatched. Germline V gene lookup returns CDR1 PRHDT and CDR2 FYEKMQ (reference sequence). This CDR3 is 15 amino acids long. CDR3 in amino acids: CASSFDRGVSDEQFF. DNA of the CDR3: TGTGCCAGCAGCTTCGACAGGGGGGTAAGTGATGAGCAGTTCTTC.

V usage is TRBV5-4 and J usage is TRBJ2-2; TRBD2 might be the D (5 bases). The V end lost 2 bases, the J end lost 0 bases, and 8 bases lay between the germline ends. The germline gives CDR1 SGHNT, CDR2 YYREEE (reference sequence). The CDR3 is 15 residues long. The CDR3 spells CASSFGGTNTGELFF. CDR3 DNA: TGTGCCAGCAGCTTCGGAGGAACGAACACCGGGGAGCTGTTTTTT.

The gene calls are TRBV4-1 and TRBJ1-4, with D tentatively TRBD1 (6 bases). This CDR3 has 17 residues. From germline, CDR1 is MGHRA and CDR2 YSYEKL. Trimming took off 5 bases at V and 0 bases at J, with 16 bases between the two ends. The CDR3 loop is CASSSHRDLATNEKLFF. The CDR3 nucleotides are TGCGCCAGCAGCTCGCACAGGGACCTCGCAACTAATGAAAAACTGTTTTTT.

The V and J genes are TRBV5-4 and TRBJ1-1, with D perhaps TRBD1 (5 bases). Germline V lookup: CDR1 SGHNT, CDR2 YYREEE (reference sequence). There are 16 residues in the CDR3. The ends were cut back, 0 bases at V and 0 bases at J, with 12 bases in the middle. The CDR3 region is CASSLAPAGVNTEAFF. The CDR3 region has the DNA TGTGCCAGCAGCTTGGCCCCGGCGGGGGTGAACACTGAAGCTTTCTTT.

This rearrangement joins TRBV7-2 to TRBJ1-2, with 8 bases lining up with TRBD1. This CDR3 has 17 residues. Germline V gene sequence: CDR1 SGHTA, CDR2 FQGNSA. Losses at the gene ends were 3 bases for V and 7 bases for J; bases not matched to a gene: 16. The CDR3 is CASSLFPQGARGGGYTF. CDR3 DNA: TGTGCCAGCAGCTTGTTCCCTCAGGGGGCGCGAGGTGGTGGCTACACCTTC.

The V call is TRBV5-1, the J call TRBJ1-6; D gene unclear. Germline V gene lookup returns CDR1 SGHRS and CDR2 YFSETQ. V was pared by 0 bases and J by 6 bases, with 7 bases between. This CDR3 comprises 14 residues. The DNA for the CDR3 is TGCGCCAGCAGCTTGGGGACTCTTAATTCACCCCTCCACTTT. It is translated as CASSLGTLNSPLHF.

V is TRBV7-2 and J is TRBJ1-1; TRBD1 aligns across 8 bases. V was clipped by 3 bases and J by 4 bases; unmatched bases: 4. This CDR3 has 14 residues. Germline V gene lookup returns CDR1 SGHTA and CDR2 FQGNSA. This CDR3 reads CASSFTGGITEAFF. The CDR3 DNA reads TGTGCCAGCAGCTTCACAGGGGGTATCACTGAAGCTTTCTTT.